Listed below are T cell receptor beta chains from one sample, sequenced in a study of blood T cell repertoires in COVID-19. Some clones are missing from TCRdb's copy, which holds only in-frame ones; the method was immunoSEQ multiplex PCR. The sample has some 150,000 clones; approximately 80% are singletons. The sample was peripheral blood. All receptors derive from a woman at least 80 years old in a cohort sampled during active or convalescent COVID-19. Both conserved end residues are part of each CDR3. D genes are given only for firm matches. The size field is filled for only some rows; it gives once, few, many or a size class.

j_gene | abundance | d_gene | v_gene | CDR3nt | CDR3aa
TRBJ1-6 | - | - | TRBV3-1/TRBV3-2 | TGTGCCAGCACCCCAAGGAGCGGTAATTCACCCCTCCACTTT | CASTPRSGNSPLHF
TRBJ2-5 | - | - | TRBV15 | TGTGCCACCAGCAGAGTTCAGGGCCTAGAGGAGACCCAGTACTTC | CATSRVQGLEETQYF
TRBJ2-4 | - | TRBD1 | TRBV3-1/TRBV3-2 | TGTGCCAGCAGGGGACAGCTTAAAAACATTCAGTACTTC | CASRGQLKNIQYF
TRBJ1-2 | - | TRBD1 | TRBV5-1 | TGCGCCAGCAGCCAAAGCGGGACAGGGCAAGGCTACACCTTC | CASSQSGTGQGYTF
TRBJ1-6 | few | TRBD1 | TRBV11-2 | TGTGCCAGCAGGGACAGGGGGCAGGGTAATTCACCCCTCCACTTT | CASRDRGQGNSPLHF
TRBJ1-2 | - | - | TRBV7-2 | TGTGCCAGCAGCTTATCCTCAGCGGATACGTCTATCTATGGCTACACCTTC | CASSLSSADTSIYGYTF
TRBJ2-7 | - | - | TRBV15 | TGTGCCACCAGCAGAGGTAATGAGGCATACGAGCAGTACTTC | CATSRGNEAYEQYF
TRBJ2-3 | - | TRBD2 | TRBV19 | TGTGCCAGTAGTCCCCGACAGGGATTAGGGACTAGCGGTTTGCAGTATTTT | CASSPRQGLGTSGLQYF
TRBJ1-2 | - | - | TRBV9 | TGTGCCAGCAGCGTAGTCCCGGCTAACTATGGCTACACCTTC | CASSVVPANYGYTF
TRBJ1-3 | - | TRBD1 | TRBV24-1 | TGTGCCACCAGTCGAGGGGGCCCTGGAAACACCATATATTTT | CATSRGGPGNTIYF
TRBJ2-5 | - | TRBD2 | TRBV2 | TGTGCCAGCACCCCTATCGGGGGGGCCCAAGAGACCCAGTACTTC | CASTPIGGAQETQYF
TRBJ1-3 | once | TRBD1 | TRBV28 | TGTGCCAGCAGTTTATGGGGGACAGCTGGAAACACCATATATTTT | CASSLWGTAGNTIYF
TRBJ2-5 | - | - | TRBV18 | TGTGCCAGCTCAAGGGGCAGGCAAGAGACCCAGTACTTC | CASSRGRQETQYF
TRBJ1-1 | - | TRBD1 | TRBV29-1 | TGCAGCGTTCCCCAACCACAGGGGATCCGCACTGAAGCTTTCTTT | CSVPQPQGIRTEAFF
TRBJ2-7 | - | TRBD2 | TRBV7-2 | TGTGCCAGCAGCCCAAATAGCGGGGGGGCCTTCGAGCAGTACTTC | CASSPNSGGAFEQYF
TRBJ1-5 | - | - | TRBV6-5 | TGTGCCAGCAGCCGGACAGAACTTAGCAATCAGCCCCAGCATTTT | CASSRTELSNQPQHF
TRBJ2-2 | - | - | TRBV12-5 | TGTGCTAGTGGTTTGGACAGGGTACCCGGGGAGCTGTTTTTT | CASGLDRVPGELFF
TRBJ2-5 | - | TRBD2 | TRBV5-1 | TGCGCCAGCAGTCGTAGCGGGGGGGAGACCCAGTACTTC | CASSRSGGETQYF